This T cell receptor beta chain is drawn from a study of blood T cell repertoires in COVID-19. Study-wide background: Both acute and convalescent COVID-19 samples were obtained from the United States, Italy and Spain. The cDNA or gDNA used as material had been derived from T cells, B-cell-depleted T cells, or PBMCs.

Per the original data handling: Reference gene primer amplification gave nucleated cell count estimates. Only in-frame clones appear in the TCRdb table, and some are missing; sequencing was by immunoSEQ multiplex PCR. The DNA gave D and trimming, while V, J and clone size come from that table. The profile shows around 180,000 clones, over 65% of them singletons. The source is a woman aged 80 or over with acute or convalescent COVID-19. The sequenced sample consisted of peripheral blood.

For the CDR3, the DNA is TGTGCCAGCAGCTTACGGGCAGGGGGCCGGGGCACAGATACGCAGTATTTT. Its protein product is CASSLRAGGRGTDTQYF. The rearrangement links TRBV7-3 to TRBJ2-3, with 8 bases fitting TRBD1. The J segment lost 1 base and the V segment lost 2 bases, leaving 8 bases of the junction unmatched. This CDR3 is 17 amino acids long. Germline assignment: CDR1 SGHTA and CDR2 FQGTGA.